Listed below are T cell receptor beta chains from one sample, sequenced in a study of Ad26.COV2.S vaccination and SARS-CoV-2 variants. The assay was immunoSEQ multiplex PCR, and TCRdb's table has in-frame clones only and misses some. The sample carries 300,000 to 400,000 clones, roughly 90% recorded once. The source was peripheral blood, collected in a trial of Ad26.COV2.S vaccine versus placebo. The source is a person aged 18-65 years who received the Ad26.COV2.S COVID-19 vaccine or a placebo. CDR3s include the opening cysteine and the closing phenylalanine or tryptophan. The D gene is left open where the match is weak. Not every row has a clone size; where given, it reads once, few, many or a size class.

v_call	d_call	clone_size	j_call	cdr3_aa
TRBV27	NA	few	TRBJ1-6	CASSYSNTQNSPLHF
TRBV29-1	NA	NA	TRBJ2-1	CSAYHNEQFF
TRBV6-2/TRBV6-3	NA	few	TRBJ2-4	CASSYIVGARENIQYF
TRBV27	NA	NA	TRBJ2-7	CASSLVSLGEQYF
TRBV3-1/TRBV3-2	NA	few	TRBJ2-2	CASSRRRRAANTGELFF
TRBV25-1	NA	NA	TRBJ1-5	CASSGIYGQPQHF
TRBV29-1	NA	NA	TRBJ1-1	CSVEGTGTPSLNTEAFF
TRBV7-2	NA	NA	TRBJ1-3	CASSLYGAYSGNTIYF
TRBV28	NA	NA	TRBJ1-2	CASSLSNGYTF
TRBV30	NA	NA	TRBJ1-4	CACQGPTTNEKLFF
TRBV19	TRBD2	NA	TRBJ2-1	CASRQLAGGNYNEQFF
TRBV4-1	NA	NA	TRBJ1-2	CASSLFPSVPSNYGYTF
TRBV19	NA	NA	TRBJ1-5	CASSIGTTNSNQPQHF
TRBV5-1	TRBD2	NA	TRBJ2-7	CASSLSGMTYEQYF
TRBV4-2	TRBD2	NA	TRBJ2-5	CASSQDLGSGSLQTQYF
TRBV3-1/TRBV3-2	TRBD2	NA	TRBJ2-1	CASSQEGLAGGEQFF